This T cell receptor (beta chain) originates from a study of blood T cell repertoires in COVID-19. Study-level background: The United States, Italy and Spain provided the acute and convalescent COVID-19 samples. Nucleic acid was either cDNA or gDNA, and it came from T cells, B-cell-depleted T cells, or PBMCs.

The CDR3 runs 13 residues. Germline CDR1 and CDR2: GTSNPN and SVGIG (reference sequence). V was trimmed by 2 bases and J by 3 bases, leaving 10 bases between them. In the authors' workflow: Amplification from reference gene primers served as the basis for estimated nucleated cell counts. Some clones are missing from TCRdb's copy, which holds only in-frame ones; the method was immunoSEQ multiplex PCR. V and J calls plus clone size are reproduced from that table; the DNA served to infer D and trimming. The data hold about 230,000 clones, with approximately 80% observed a single time. The chain couples TRBV30 to TRBJ1-1; D is ambiguous. This sequence was found in a woman aged 50 to 65 with acute or convalescent COVID-19. Sequencing used peripheral blood. As DNA, the CDR3 is TGTGCCTGGAGTTTAGGGAGGGACACTGAAGCTTTCTTT. It codes for CAWSLGRDTEAFF.